The 25 T cell receptor beta chains presented below share a single source sample, sequenced in a study of blood T cells in healthy people across ages (dated by TCRdb to between 2014 and 2017). The method was 5' RACE. A second roughly 6 to 12 cycle PCR used a sample-barcoded 5' primer and a J-beta primer mix. TCRdb reprocessing: public reads trimmed at Q25 with fastp, clones called with MiXCR, in-frame beta chains kept. Each entry merges the rows of one CDR3 protein and shows their most common DNA and genes. The sample table shows fewer than 2 million distinct CDR3 sequences, and about two fifths are seen once. About 23% of the sample lies in the top ten. Material for sequencing was blood. These receptors were obtained from a human donor in good health.

The rearrangement uses TRBV28 and TRBJ2-7, with D maybe TRBD1 (6 bases). Germline loops: CDR1 MDHEN, CDR2 SYDVKM. The germline V and J ends were trimmed by 3 bases and 7 bases, with 13 bases remaining between them. The CDR3 loop spans 13 amino acids. The CDR3 DNA is TGTGCCAGCAGTTTGGGTAGGGGGATGGAGCAGTACTTC. Residues: CASSLGRGMEQYF.

This sequence joins TRBV20-1 and TRBJ1-1, with D uncertain. In germline, CDR1 is DFQATT, CDR2 SNEGSKA (reference sequence). V lost 5 bases and J lost 4, with 11 bases in between. CDR3 length equals 12 residues. In DNA form, the CDR3 reads TGCAGTGCTGGGGAGGGTAGCACTGAAGCTTTCTTT. Amino acid sequence: CSAGEGSTEAFF.

The chain uses TRBV29-1 and TRBJ1-5; D gene unclear. V was trimmed by 0 bases and J by 3 bases, leaving 9 bases between them. CDR1 is SQVTM and CDR2 is ANQGSEA in the germline V gene. The CDR3 is made up of 14 amino acids. In DNA, the CDR3 is TGCAGCGTTGAAGATGGAGGTACCAATCAGCCCCAGCATTTT. Encoded protein: CSVEDGGTNQPQHF.

V is TRBV11-3 and J is TRBJ1-4; the D is unclear. In germline, CDR1 is SGHNT, CDR2 YENEEA. The ends were cut back, 3 bases at V and 4 bases at J, with 9 bases in the middle. The CDR3 spans 14 residues. The CDR3 reads CASSFSAGNEKLFF. The CDR3 DNA is TGTGCCAGCAGCTTCTCGGCGGGTAATGAAAAACTGTTTTTT. Variable domain in full (rest from reference TRBV11-3 and TRBJ1-4): EAGVVQSPRYKIIEKKQPVAFWCNPISGHNTLYWYLQNLGQGPELLIRYENEEAVDDSQLPKDRFSAERLKGVDSTLKIQPAELGDSAVYLCASSFSAGNEKLFFGSGTQLSVL.

This rearrangement joins TRBV4-1 to TRBJ1-5; D ambiguous. The CDR3 runs to 14 residues. V lost 2 bases, J lost 1 base, and 6 bases lay in between. Germline V gene lookup returns CDR1 MGHRA and CDR2 YSYEKL. The CDR3 is CASSQQSSNQPQHF. The CDR3 DNA sequence: TGCGCCAGCAGCCAACAGTCCAGCAATCAGCCCCAGCATTTT.

This sequence joins TRBV5-1 and TRBJ2-4; 14 positions match TRBD2. The J call is doubtful: the DNA matches TRBJ2-7 better. Germline V lookup: CDR1 SGHRS, CDR2 YFSETQ. The CDR3 runs 18 residues. CDR3 amino acids: CASSLSGTSGGTRGEQYF. The CDR3 DNA follows: TGCGCCAGCAGCTTGTCCGGGACTAGCGGGGGAACCCGTGGCGAGCAGTACTTC.

The chain carries TRBV7-9 and TRBJ2-3, with D perhaps TRBD2 (5 bases). Trimming left V 4 bases short and J 5 bases short, with 10 bases between. Germline-derived CDR1 and CDR2 are SEHNR and FQNEAQ (reference sequence). The CDR3 totals 13 residues. The CDR3 sequence: CASSSIEGDTQYF. DNA of the CDR3: TGTGCCAGCAGCTCAATAGAGGGAGATACGCAGTATTTT.

This clonotype showed up just a few times. The rearrangement joins TRBV5-1 to TRBJ2-1; D gene uncertain. The CDR3 is 14 residues long. Per germline, CDR1 SGHRS and CDR2 YFSETQ. With 2 bases removed from V and 8 bases from J, the gap between germline ends came to 14 bases. DNA of the CDR3: TGCGCCAGCAGCTTAGGACCCCTAGAAGATGAGCAGTTCTTC. Translation: CASSLGPLEDEQFF.

The chain couples TRBV7-3 to TRBJ2-3; perhaps TRBD1 as D (5 bases). V was cut by 8 bases and J by 0 bases, with 24 bases left in between. The CDR3 runs to 18 residues. The germline V gene has CDR1 SGHTA and CDR2 FQGTGA. CDR3 in DNA: TGTGCCAGCTCACCTCTTCCGGACATAGGGCGGAGCACAGATACGCAGTATTTT. This encodes CASSPLPDIGRSTDTQYF.

This clonotype was seen just once. The chain employs TRBV28 and TRBJ2-4; no reliable D call. The ends were cut back, 6 bases at V and 15 bases at J, with 15 bases in the middle. CDR3 length: 11 amino acids. Germline-derived CDR1 and CDR2 are MDHEN and SYDVKM. The CDR3 sequence is CASSTTEIRYF. The CDR3 region has the DNA TGTGCCAGCAGCACCACCGAGATACGGTACTTC.

This chain links TRBV2 with TRBJ2-1, with D tentatively TRBD1 (5 bases). CDR3 length: 13 amino acids. Germline CDR1 is SNHLY and CDR2 is FYNNEI. V lost 6 bases and J lost 8, with 14 bases in between. The CDR3 reads CASRDTGWDEQFF. The CDR3 DNA follows: TGTGCCAGCAGGGACACTGGTTGGGATGAGCAGTTCTTC.

Worth noting for this clonotype: This may be a read error, as it is one base from a much larger clone. The chain has TRBV7-2 and TRBJ2-1; D gene uncertain. The CDR3 loop spans 16 amino acids. Germline loops: CDR1 SGHTA, CDR2 FQGNSA. The V end was cut by 0 bases, the J end by 10 bases, with 19 bases between. The CDR3 sequence is CASSLAPANPTYEQFF. The CDR3 DNA follows: TGTGCCAGCAGCTTAGCGCCAGCCAATCCGACCTACGAGCAGTTCTTC.

This clonotype was counted only a few times. The rearrangement links TRBV20-1 to TRBJ2-7; 7 bases line up with TRBD1. The CDR3 is 14 amino acids. With 3 bases clipped from V and 5 bases from J, the junction kept 10 bases outside the gene matches. Germline-derived CDR1 and CDR2 are DFQATT and SNEGSKA (reference sequence). The CDR3 loop is CSARIGGDLNEQYF. DNA for the CDR3: TGCAGTGCTAGGATAGGGGGCGATTTGAACGAGCAGTACTTC.

This clonotype came up a few times. The chain carries TRBV20-1 and TRBJ1-1, with TRBD1 identical over 8 bases. This CDR3 comprises 15 residues. Trimming took 0 bases from V and 1 from J; bases not matched to a gene: 4. Germline CDR1 DFQATT, CDR2 SNEGSKA (reference sequence). DNA of the CDR3: TGCAGTGCTAGAGACGGGACAGGAGGGAACACTGAAGCTTTCTTT. This sequence encodes CSARDGTGGNTEAFF.

This clonotype has more than one count but fewer than ten. CDR3 nucleotides: TGTGCCAGCAGCTTAATCCTGGCGGGGAACACAGATACGCAGTATTTT. Protein product: CASSLILAGNTDTQYF. The chain uses TRBV7-2 and TRBJ2-3; a possible D gene is TRBD2 (6 bases). Germline V gene lookup returns CDR1 SGHTA and CDR2 FQGNSA. Between the trimmed V and J ends, which lost 2 bases and 2 bases, there was a span of 14 bases. This CDR3 has 16 residues. Filled out from reference TRBV7-2 and TRBJ2-3, the complete variable domain reads GAGVSQSPSNKVTEKGKDVELRCDPISGHTALYWYRQSLGQGLEFLIYFQGNSAPDKSGLPSDRFSAERTGGSVSTLTIQRTQQEDSAVYLCASSLILAGNTDTQYFGPGTRLTVL.

The genes are TRBV6-1 and TRBJ1-1; TRBD1 aligns across 8 bases. Germline CDR1 MNHNS, CDR2 SASEGT. The J segment lost 6 bases and the V segment lost 8 bases, leaving 5 bases of the junction unmatched. This CDR3 spans 12 amino acids. In DNA form, the CDR3 reads TGTGCCAGCGATTACAGGGGGGCTGAAGCTTTCTTT. As protein: CASDYRGAEAFF.

This sequence joins TRBV7-3 and TRBJ2-3, with TRBD2 matching 7 bases. Trimming removed 6 bases from V and 2 bases from J; junction bases left unmatched: 11. The CDR3 spans 16 residues. Germline CDR1 SGHTA, CDR2 FQGTGA. The CDR3 sequence is CASSRGLPSYTDTQYF. In DNA form, the CDR3 reads TGTGCCAGCAGTCGGGGACTACCAAGCTACACAGATACGCAGTATTTT.

This clonotype has only a few counts. The CDR3 protein is CASSQDPVSYNEQFF. The CDR3 region has the DNA TGCGCCAGCAGCCAAGATCCGGTCTCCTACAATGAGCAGTTCTTC. The J gene is TRBJ2-1, the V gene TRBV4-3; no definite D call. This CDR3 spans 15 amino acids. Germline V gene lookup returns CDR1 LGHNA and CDR2 YSLEER. Trimming cost V 0 bases and J 0 bases, with 6 bases left between them.

This clonotype was recorded a few times. The CDR3 sequence is CSAREGRPIVTEAFF. The CDR3 region has the DNA TGCAGTGCTAGAGAGGGACGTCCTATCGTAACTGAAGCTTTCTTT. The J gene is TRBJ1-1, the V gene TRBV20-1; D is perhaps TRBD1 (5 bases). Germline V gene sequence: CDR1 DFQATT, CDR2 SNEGSKA (reference sequence). CDR3 size: 15 residues. Trimming left V 0 bases short and J 5 bases short, with 16 bases between.

This clonotype showed up just a few times. The J gene is TRBJ1-2, the V gene TRBV7-9; D is uncertain. The V and J ends lost 3 bases and 3 bases respectively, with 8 bases between them. CDR3 length: 13 residues. Germline V gene sequence: CDR1 SEHNR, CDR2 FQNEAQ (reference sequence). In DNA form, the CDR3 reads TGTGCCAGCAGCTTTCAGGCAGACTATGGCTACACCTTC. This translates into CASSFQADYGYTF.

This clonotype has more than one count but fewer than ten. This sequence joins TRBV25-1 and TRBJ2-7; 10 nucleotides align to TRBD1. The CDR3 covers 14 residues. With V trimmed by 8 bases and J by 6 bases, 10 bases remained unmatched. Germline CDR1 and CDR2: MGHDK and SYGVNS. The CDR3 DNA follows: TGTGCCAGCCGTCCGGGACAGGGGACAGGCGAGCAGTACTTC. Translation gives CASRPGQGTGEQYF.

CDR3 sequence: CASSLAGEINSNQPQHF. The DNA for the CDR3 is TGTGCCAGCAGCTTAGCTGGGGAAATAAATAGCAATCAGCCCCAGCATTTT. This chain uses TRBV11-3 with TRBJ1-5; D gene ambiguous. Germline CDR1 and CDR2: SGHNT and YENEEA. V lost 1 base and J lost 0, with 13 bases in between. The CDR3 loop spans 17 amino acids.

This clonotype was observed a few times. The rearrangement links TRBV7-3 to TRBJ1-2; a possible D gene is TRBD1 (5 bases). Germline-derived CDR1 and CDR2 are SGHTA and FQGTGA. Trimming left V 2 bases short and J 6 bases short, with 13 bases between. This CDR3 comprises 14 residues. The CDR3 sequence: CASSLSGGSDGYTF. The CDR3 DNA reads as TGTGCCAGCAGCTTATCCGGGGGTTCAGATGGCTACACCTTC. Variable domain in full (rest from reference TRBV7-3 and TRBJ1-2): GAGVSQTPSNKVTEKGKYVELRCDPISGHTALYWYRQSLGQGPEFLIYFQGTGAADDSGLPNDRFFAVRPEGSVSTLKIQRTERGDSAVYLCASSLSGGSDGYTFGSGTRLTVV.

Regarding this clonotype: A much larger clone is a single base away; this may be a read error. This rearrangement joins TRBV27 to TRBJ2-5; tentatively, D is TRBD1 (5 bases). The J call is uncertain, as TRBJ2-7 better fits the DNA end. The germline V gene has CDR1 MNHEY and CDR2 SMNVEV (reference sequence). CDR3 size: 14 residues. CDR3 sequence reads: CASRLSHQQDEQYF. CDR3 bases: TGTGCCAGCAGGTTATCACACCAACAGGACGAGCAGTACTTC.

In its sample, this clonotype was seen a few times. This chain connects TRBV2 to TRBJ2-4; D is uncertain. The last part of the DNA fits TRBJ2-7 better; the J call may be wrong. Germline V gene sequence: CDR1 SNHLY, CDR2 FYNNEI. The CDR3 covers 11 residues. In nucleotides, the CDR3 is TGTGCCAGCAGTCAGTGGGACGAGCAGTACTTC. This translates into CASSQWDEQYF.